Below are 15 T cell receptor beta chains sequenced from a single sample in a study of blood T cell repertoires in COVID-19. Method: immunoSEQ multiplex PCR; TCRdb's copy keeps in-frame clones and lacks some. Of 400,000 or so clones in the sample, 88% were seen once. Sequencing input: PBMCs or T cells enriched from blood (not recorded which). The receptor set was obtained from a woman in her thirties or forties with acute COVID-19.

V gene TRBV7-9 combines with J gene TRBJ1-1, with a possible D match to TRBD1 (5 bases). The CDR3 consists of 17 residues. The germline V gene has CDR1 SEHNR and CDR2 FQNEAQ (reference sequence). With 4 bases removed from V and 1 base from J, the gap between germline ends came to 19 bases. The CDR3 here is CASSSSGRGEENTEAFF. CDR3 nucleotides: TGTGCCAGCAGCTCCTCCGGGAGGGGAGAGGAGAACACTGAAGCTTTCTTT.

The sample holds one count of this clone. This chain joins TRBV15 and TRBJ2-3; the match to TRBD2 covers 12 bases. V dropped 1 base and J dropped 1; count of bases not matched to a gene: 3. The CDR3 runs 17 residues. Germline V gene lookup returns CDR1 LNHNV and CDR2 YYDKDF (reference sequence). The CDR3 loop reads CATSRALAGGRTDTQYF. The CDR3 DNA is TGTGCCACCAGCAGAGCACTAGCGGGGGGACGCACAGATACGCAGTATTTT.

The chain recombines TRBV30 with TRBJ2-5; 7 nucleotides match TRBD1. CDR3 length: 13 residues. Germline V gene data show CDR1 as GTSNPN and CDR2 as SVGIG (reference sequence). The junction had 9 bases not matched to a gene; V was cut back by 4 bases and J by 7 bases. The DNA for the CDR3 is TGTGCCTGGACCAAGACAGGGCCAGGGACCCAGTACTTC. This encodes CAWTKTGPGTQYF.

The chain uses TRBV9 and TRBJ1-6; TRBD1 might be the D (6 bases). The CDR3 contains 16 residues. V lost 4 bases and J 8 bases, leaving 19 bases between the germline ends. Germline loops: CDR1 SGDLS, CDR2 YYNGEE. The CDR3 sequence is CASSLSFQGQHSPLHF. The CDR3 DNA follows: TGTGCCAGCAGCCTCTCGTTCCAGGGACAACATTCACCCCTCCACTTT.

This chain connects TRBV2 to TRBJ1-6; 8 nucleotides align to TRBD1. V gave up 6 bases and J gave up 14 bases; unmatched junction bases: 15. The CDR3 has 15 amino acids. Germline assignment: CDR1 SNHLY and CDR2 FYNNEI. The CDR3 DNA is TGTGCCAGCAGCCACAAACCGGGACAGGATAGGACCCTCCACTTT. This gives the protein CASSHKPGQDRTLHF.

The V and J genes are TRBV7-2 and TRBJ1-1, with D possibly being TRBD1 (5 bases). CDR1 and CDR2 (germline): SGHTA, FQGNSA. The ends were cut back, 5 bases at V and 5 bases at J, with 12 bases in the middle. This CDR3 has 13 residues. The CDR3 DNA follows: TGTGCCAGCAGCGTCCGGGAGGGGACTGAAGCTTTCTTT. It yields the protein CASSVREGTEAFF. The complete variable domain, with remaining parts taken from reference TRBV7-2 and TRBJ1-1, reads GAGVSQSPSNKVTEKGKDVELRCDPISGHTALYWYRQSLGQGLEFLIYFQGNSAPDKSGLPSDRFSAERTGGSVSTLTIQRTQQEDSAVYLCASSVREGTEAFFGQGTRLTVV.

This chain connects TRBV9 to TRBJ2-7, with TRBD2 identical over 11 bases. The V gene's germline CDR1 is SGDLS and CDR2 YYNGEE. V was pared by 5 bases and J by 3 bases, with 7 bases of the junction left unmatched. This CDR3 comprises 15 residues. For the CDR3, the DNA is TGTGCCAGCAGTTTTAGCGGGGGGGCACTCTACGAGCAGTACTTC. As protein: CASSFSGGALYEQYF.

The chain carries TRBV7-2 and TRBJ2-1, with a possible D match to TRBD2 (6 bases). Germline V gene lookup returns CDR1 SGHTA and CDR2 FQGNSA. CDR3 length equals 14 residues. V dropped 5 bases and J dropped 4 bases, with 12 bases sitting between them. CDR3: CASSITGTYNEQFF. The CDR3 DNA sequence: TGTGCCAGCAGCATAACCGGGACTTACAATGAGCAGTTCTTC.

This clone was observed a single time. The CDR3 spells CAWSGTRASPLHF. The CDR3 DNA is TGTGCCTGGAGCGGGACTAGGGCTTCACCCCTCCACTTT. The chain recombines TRBV30 with TRBJ1-6; D is possibly TRBD1 (5 bases). V was trimmed by 3 bases and J by 9 bases, leaving 12 bases between them. The CDR3 contains 13 residues. From germline, CDR1 is GTSNPN and CDR2 SVGIG (reference sequence).

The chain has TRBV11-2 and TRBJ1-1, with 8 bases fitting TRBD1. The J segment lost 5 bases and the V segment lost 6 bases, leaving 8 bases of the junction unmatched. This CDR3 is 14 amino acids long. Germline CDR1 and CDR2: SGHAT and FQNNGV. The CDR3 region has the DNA TGTGCCAGCAGGTCCACAGGGGGAACAACTGAAGCTTTCTTT. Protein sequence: CASRSTGGTTEAFF.

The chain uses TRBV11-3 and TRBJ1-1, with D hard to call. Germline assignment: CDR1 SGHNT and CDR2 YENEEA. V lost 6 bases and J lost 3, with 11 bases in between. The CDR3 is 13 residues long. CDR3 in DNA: TGTGCCAGCAGTCTAGACCGAGACACTGAAGCTTTCTTT. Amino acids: CASSLDRDTEAFF.

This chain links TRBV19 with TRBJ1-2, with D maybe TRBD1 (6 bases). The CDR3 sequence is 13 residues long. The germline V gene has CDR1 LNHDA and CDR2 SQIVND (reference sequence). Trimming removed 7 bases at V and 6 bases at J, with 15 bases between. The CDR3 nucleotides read TGTGCCAGTACCTGGGGGCAGGAGGATGGCTACACCTTC. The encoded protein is CASTWGQEDGYTF.

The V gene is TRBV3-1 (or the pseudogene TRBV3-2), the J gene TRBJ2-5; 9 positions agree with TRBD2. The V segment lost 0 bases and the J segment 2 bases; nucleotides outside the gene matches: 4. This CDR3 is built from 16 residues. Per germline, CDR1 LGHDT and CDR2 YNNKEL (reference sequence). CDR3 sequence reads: CASSQDWAGGQETQYF. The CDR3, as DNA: TGTGCCAGCAGCCAAGATTGGGCGGGGGGGCAAGAGACCCAGTACTTC.

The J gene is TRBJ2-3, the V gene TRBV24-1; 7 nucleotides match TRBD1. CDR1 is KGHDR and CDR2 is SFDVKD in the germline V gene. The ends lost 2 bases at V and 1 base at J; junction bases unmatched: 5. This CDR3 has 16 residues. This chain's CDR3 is CATSDSTGMRTDTQYF. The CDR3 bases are TGTGCCACCAGTGATTCGACAGGGATGCGCACAGATACGCAGTATTTT.

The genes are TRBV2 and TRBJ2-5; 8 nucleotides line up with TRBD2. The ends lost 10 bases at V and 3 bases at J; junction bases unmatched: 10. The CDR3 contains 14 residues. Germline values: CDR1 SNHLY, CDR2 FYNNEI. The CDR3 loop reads CATTPGLGKETQYF. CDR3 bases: TGTGCCACCACACCGGGACTAGGAAAAGAGACCCAGTACTTC. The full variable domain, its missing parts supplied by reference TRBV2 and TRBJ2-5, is EPEVTQTPSHQVTQMGQEVILRCVPISNHLYFYWYRQILGQKVEFLVSFYNNEISEKSEIFDDQFSVERPDGSNFTLKIRSTKLEDSAMYFCATTPGLGKETQYFGPGTRLLVL.